This TCR beta chain was sequenced during a study of shared clonotypes between healthy human individuals. Terminally differentiated effector memory CD45RA+ cells were excluded from the naive CD8 cells, which were CD45RO-negative and positively selected for CCR7. Concerning this clone itself: What it recognizes is unknown.

The study, taken as a whole, reports: Non-shared clonotypes had lower generation probabilities than those shared by all four donors. It was the few donors that limited the genetic and exposure-history diversity represented. Naive subsets usually exceeded memory subsets in estimated richness.

The CDR3 sequence is 12 residues long. Trimming removed 5 bases from V and 6 bases from J, with 13 bases in between. Germline values: CDR1 GTSNPN, CDR2 SVGIG (reference sequence). At the deep level, the assay was run. Using immunoSEQ multiplex PCR, the repertoire was profiled, and TCRdb retains in-frame clones only, with some absent. The sample shows approximately 810,000 clones, 80% to 95% of them seen only once. The J gene is TRBJ1-1, the V gene TRBV30, with D maybe TRBD1 (6 bases). What was sequenced was naive CD8+ T cells sorted from blood. The source is a man younger than 40 in good health. In DNA form, the CDR3 reads TGTGCCTGGGATCAGGGGTTCGCTGAAGCTTTCTTT. It codes for CAWDQGFAEAFF. Based on the CDR3 plus reference TRBV30 and TRBJ1-1, the full variable domain is SQTIHQWPATLVQPVGSPLSLECTVEGTSNPNLYWYRQAAGRGLQLLFYSVGIGQISSEVPQNLSASRPQDRQFILSSKKLLLSDSGFYLCAWDQGFAEAFFGQGTRLTVV.